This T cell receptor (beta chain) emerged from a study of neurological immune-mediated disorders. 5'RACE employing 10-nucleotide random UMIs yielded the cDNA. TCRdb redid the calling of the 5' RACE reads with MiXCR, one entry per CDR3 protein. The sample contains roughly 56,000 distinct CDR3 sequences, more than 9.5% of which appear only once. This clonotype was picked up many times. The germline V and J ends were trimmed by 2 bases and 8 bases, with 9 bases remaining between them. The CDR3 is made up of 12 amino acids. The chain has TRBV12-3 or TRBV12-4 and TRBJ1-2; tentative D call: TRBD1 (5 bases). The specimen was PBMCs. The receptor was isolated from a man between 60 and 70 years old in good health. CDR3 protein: CASSLQGGGYTF. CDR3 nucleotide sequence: TGTGCCAGCAGTTTACAGGGTGGCGGCTACACCTTC.